This TCR beta chain was sequenced during a study of blood T cell repertoires in COVID-19. The junction had 7 bases not matched to a gene; V was cut back by 4 bases and J by 1 base. This CDR3 has 16 residues. Germline V gene sequence: CDR1 SGHRS, CDR2 YFSETQ. Clones were read by immunoSEQ multiplex PCR, and TCRdb kept only the in-frame ones, dropping some. The sample comprises roughly 250,000 clones, approximately 86% of which are singletons, and 3.3% rests with the top ten. Participants were placed into cohorts based on the clinical history they reported. The sequenced sample was PBMCs or T cells enriched from blood (not recorded which). This sequence was found in a woman in her 40s with acute COVID-19. This chain connects TRBV5-1 to TRBJ1-4; 7 nucleotides align to TRBD1. CDR3 region: CASSPRDSGTNEKLFF. The CDR3 DNA reads as TGCGCCAGCAGCCCGCGGGACAGCGGAACTAATGAAAAACTGTTTTTT.